These T cell receptor beta chains were read from a single sample in a study of blood T cell repertoires in COVID-19. The table came from immunoSEQ multiplex PCR; TCRdb's copy has only in-frame clones and leaves some out. The data contain tens of thousands of clones, around 90% of them singletons. Sequences were obtained from peripheral blood. These receptors all come from a woman aged 40 to 50 with active or convalescent COVID-19. Both conserved end residues are part of each CDR3. Each record gives: D gene, J gene, V gene, clone size, CDR3 DNA, CDR3 protein. A D gene is named only where the DNA matches it firmly. Rows may omit the clone size; those that give it use once, few, many or a size class.

>TRBD1|TRBJ1-1|TRBV19|-
TGTGCCAGTAGTATGCGCGACAGGGAATCTTTCTTT
CASSMRDRESFF
>-|TRBJ1-6|TRBV6-1|-
TGTGCCAGCAGGGGCACGGAGGGTGCCTCACCCCTCCACTTT
CASRGTEGASPLHF
>TRBD1|TRBJ2-1|TRBV25-1|once
TGTGCCAGCCGAGACAGGGGCCTCTACAATGAGCAGTTCTTC
CASRDRGLYNEQFF
>-|TRBJ1-1|TRBV20-1|-
TGCAGTGCTAGTATGGGGACTCGAGACACTGAAGCTTTCTTT
CSASMGTRDTEAFF
>-|TRBJ2-4|TRBV19|few
TGTGCCAGTAGTCGAGAGGGTGGCGGCAAAAACATTCAGTACTTC
CASSREGGGKNIQYF
>TRBD1|TRBJ2-7|TRBV9|-
TGTGCCAGCAGCCCTAGGGTCGGGGACAGGGGTTACGAGCAGTACTTC
CASSPRVGDRGYEQYF
>TRBD2|TRBJ2-7|TRBV19|-
TGTGCCAGTAGTATATCCCGGGAGGGCAGAAGCTACGAGCAGTACTTC
CASSISREGRSYEQYF
>-|TRBJ2-1|TRBV3-1/TRBV3-2|-
TGTGCCAGCAGCCACCCTCGCAGGGTGGTTCACAATGAGCAGTTCTTC
CASSHPRRVVHNEQFF
>-|TRBJ1-3|TRBV10-3|-
TGTGCCATCAGTGAGTCGGGAGGGGAGGCCTACACCATATATTTT
CAISESGGEAYTIYF
>TRBD1|TRBJ1-2|TRBV2|once
TGTGCCAGCAGGGGGACAGGTGGATGGTATGGCTACACCTTC
CASRGTGGWYGYTF
>-|TRBJ1-3|TRBV30|-
TGTGCCTGGAGTCCAGGGGCCCCCGGAAACACCATATATTTT
CAWSPGAPGNTIYF